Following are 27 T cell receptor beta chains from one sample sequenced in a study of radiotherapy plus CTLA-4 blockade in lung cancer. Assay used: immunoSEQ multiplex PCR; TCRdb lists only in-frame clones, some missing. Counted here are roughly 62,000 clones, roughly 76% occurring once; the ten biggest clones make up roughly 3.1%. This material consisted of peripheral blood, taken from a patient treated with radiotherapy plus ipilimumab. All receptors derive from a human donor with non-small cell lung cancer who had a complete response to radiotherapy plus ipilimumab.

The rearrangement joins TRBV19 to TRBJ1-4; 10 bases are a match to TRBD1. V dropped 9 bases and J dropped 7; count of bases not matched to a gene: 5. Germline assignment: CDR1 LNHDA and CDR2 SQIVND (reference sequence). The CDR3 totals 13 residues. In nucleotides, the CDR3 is TGTGCCAGCCGGGACAGGGGAAGTGAAAAACTGTTTTTT. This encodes CASRDRGSEKLFF.

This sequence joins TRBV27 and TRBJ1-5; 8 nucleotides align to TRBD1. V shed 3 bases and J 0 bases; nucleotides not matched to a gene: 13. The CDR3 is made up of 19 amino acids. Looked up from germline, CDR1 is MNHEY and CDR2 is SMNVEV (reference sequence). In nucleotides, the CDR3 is TGTGCCAGCAGTTTCCCAAACCCTCCGGACAGGGATAGCAATCAGCCCCAGCATTTT. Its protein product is CASSFPNPPDRDSNQPQHF.

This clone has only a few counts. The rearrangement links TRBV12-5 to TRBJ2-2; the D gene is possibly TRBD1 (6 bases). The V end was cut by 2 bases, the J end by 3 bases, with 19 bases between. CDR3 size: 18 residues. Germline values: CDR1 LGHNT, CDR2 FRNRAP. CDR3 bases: TGTGCTAGTGGTTTGCGCGTGGACCCGACAGGATACACCGGGGAGCTGTTTTTT. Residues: CASGLRVDPTGYTGELFF.

CDR3 in DNA: TGTGCCAGCAGGGACAGTAATCAGCCCCAGCATTTT. It specifies CASRDSNQPQHF. The V call is TRBV28, the J call TRBJ1-5; perhaps TRBD1 as D (6 bases). Germline V gene sequence: CDR1 MDHEN, CDR2 SYDVKM. This CDR3 is 12 amino acids long. Trimming removed 6 bases from V and 4 bases from J, with 7 bases in between.

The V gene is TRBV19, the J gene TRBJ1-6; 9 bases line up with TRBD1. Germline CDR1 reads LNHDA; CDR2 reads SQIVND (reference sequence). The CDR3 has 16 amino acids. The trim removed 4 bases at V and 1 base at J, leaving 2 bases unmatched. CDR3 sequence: CASSTQGASYNSPLHF. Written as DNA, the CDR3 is TGTGCCAGTAGTACACAGGGGGCTTCCTATAATTCACCCCTCCACTTT.

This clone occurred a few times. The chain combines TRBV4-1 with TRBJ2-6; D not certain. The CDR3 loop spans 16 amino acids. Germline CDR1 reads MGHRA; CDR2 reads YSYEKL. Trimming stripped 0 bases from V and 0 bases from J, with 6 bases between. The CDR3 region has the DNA TGCGCCAGCAGCCAAGAACTCCGCTCTGGGGCCAACGTCCTGACTTTC. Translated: CASSQELRSGANVLTF.

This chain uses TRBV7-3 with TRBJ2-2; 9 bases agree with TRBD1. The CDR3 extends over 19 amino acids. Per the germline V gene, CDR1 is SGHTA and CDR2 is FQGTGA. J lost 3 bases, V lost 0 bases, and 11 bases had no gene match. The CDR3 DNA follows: TGTGCCAGCAGCTTAACACAGGGGGCAACTACCCAGTACACCGGGGAGCTGTTTTTT. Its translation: CASSLTQGATTQYTGELFF.

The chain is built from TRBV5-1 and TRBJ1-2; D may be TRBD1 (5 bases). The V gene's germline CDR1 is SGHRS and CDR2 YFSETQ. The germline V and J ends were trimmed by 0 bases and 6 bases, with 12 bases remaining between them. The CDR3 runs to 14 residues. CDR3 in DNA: TGCGCCAGCAGCTTGGGGGGCGTCCTCCATGGCTACACCTTC. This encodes CASSLGGVLHGYTF.

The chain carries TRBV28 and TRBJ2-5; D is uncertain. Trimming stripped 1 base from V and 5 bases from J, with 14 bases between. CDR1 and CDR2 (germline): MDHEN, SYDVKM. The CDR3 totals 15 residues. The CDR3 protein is CASSLFSLRRETQYF. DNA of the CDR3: TGTGCCAGCAGTTTATTTTCTCTTAGGCGGGAGACCCAGTACTTC.

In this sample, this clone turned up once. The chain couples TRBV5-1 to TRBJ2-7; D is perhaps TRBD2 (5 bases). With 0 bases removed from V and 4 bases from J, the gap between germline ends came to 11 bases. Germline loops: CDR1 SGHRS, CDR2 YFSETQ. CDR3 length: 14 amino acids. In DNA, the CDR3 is TGCGCCAGCAGCTTGGCGGGGATGGGTTACGAGCAGTACTTC. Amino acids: CASSLAGMGYEQYF.

DNA of the CDR3: TGTGCCAGCTCTCAAGAACAGGGAGATGGCTACACCTTC. This sequence encodes CASSQEQGDGYTF. The chain recombines TRBV18 with TRBJ1-2, with a weak D call TRBD1 (6 bases). V lost 6 bases and J lost 6, with 14 bases in between. The CDR3 has 13 residues. The germline V gene has CDR1 KGHSH and CDR2 LQKENI.

The CDR3 DNA reads TGTGCCAGCACCGAGACAGGGAGCTCCTACGAGCAGTACTTC. Its protein product is CASTETGSSYEQYF. The chain uses TRBV27 and TRBJ2-7; 7 bases match TRBD1. Germline trimming cut 7 bases from V and 0 bases from J; bases unmatched to any gene: 6. In germline, CDR1 is MNHEY, CDR2 SMNVEV (reference sequence). The length of the CDR3 is 14 residues.

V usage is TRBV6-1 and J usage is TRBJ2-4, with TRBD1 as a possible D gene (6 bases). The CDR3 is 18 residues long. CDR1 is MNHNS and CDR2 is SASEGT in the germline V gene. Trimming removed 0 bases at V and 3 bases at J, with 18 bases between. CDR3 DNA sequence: TGTGCCAGCAGTGAAGCGAGGGGAGTACAGGGTGGCAAAAACATTCAGTACTTC. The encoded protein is CASSEARGVQGGKNIQYF.

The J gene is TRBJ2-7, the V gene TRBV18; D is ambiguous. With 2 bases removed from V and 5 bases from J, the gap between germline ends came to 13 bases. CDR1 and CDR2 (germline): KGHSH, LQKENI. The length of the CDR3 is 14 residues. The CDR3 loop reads CASSPESSGHEQYF. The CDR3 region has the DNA TGTGCCAGCTCACCAGAGAGTTCAGGTCACGAGCAGTACTTC.

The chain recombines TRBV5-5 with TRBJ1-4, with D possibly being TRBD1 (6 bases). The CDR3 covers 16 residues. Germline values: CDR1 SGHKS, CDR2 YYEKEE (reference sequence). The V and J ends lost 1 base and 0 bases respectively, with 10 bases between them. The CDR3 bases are TGTGCCAGCAGCTTGACAGGGAGCTCAACTAATGAAAAACTGTTTTTT. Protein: CASSLTGSSTNEKLFF.

CDR3 region: CASSVGPSGLEQYF. The CDR3 DNA reads TGTGCCAGCAGCGTAGGTCCCAGTGGCTTGGAGCAGTACTTC. This chain joins TRBV9 and TRBJ2-7; D ambiguous. V was clipped by 0 bases and J by 7 bases, with 14 bases between them. Looked up from germline, CDR1 is SGDLS and CDR2 is YYNGEE. The CDR3 sequence is 14 residues long.

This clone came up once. The CDR3 DNA reads TGCGCCAGCAGTGGGCCTCCGGGACTAGCGGGAGTCGGCACAGATACGCAGTATTTT. Translation gives CASSGPPGLAGVGTDTQYF. V usage is TRBV10-1 and J usage is TRBJ2-3; 14 bases map to TRBD2. The CDR3 is 19 amino acids. The germline gives CDR1 WNHNN, CDR2 SYGVQD (reference sequence). The V and J ends lost 4 bases and 1 base, in that order; junction bases with no gene match: 10.

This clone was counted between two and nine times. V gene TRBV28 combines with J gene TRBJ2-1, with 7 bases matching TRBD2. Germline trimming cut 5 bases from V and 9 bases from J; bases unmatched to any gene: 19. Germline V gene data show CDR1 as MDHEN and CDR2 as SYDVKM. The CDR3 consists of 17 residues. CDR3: CASSPGGGGSFRREQFF. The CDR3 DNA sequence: TGTGCCAGCAGTCCCGGGGGAGGCGGGAGTTTCCGTCGTGAGCAGTTCTTC.

CDR3 in DNA: TGTGCTAGTGGATCTATCAGGGGAGACCAGCCCCAGCATTTT. Amino acid sequence: CASGSIRGDQPQHF. V usage is TRBV12-5 and J usage is TRBJ1-5; possibly TRBD1 for D (6 bases). This CDR3 region has 14 residues. Germline loops: CDR1 LGHNT, CDR2 FRNRAP. The V and J ends lost 6 bases and 7 bases respectively, with 16 bases between them. Together with reference TRBV12-5 and TRBJ1-5, the CDR3 gives the full variable domain: DARVTQTPRHKVTEMGQEVTMRCQPILGHNTVFWYRQTMMQGLELLAYFRNRAPLDDSGMPKDRFSAEMPDATLATLKIQPSEPRDSAVYFCASGSIRGDQPQHFGDGTRLSIL.

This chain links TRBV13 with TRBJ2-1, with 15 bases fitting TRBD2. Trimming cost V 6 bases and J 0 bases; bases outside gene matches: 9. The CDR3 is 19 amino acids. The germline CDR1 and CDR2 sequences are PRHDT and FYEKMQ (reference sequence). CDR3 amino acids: CASSARTSGGGFSYNEQFF. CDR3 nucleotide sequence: TGTGCCAGCAGTGCTAGGACTAGCGGGGGGGGATTCTCCTACAATGAGCAGTTCTTC.

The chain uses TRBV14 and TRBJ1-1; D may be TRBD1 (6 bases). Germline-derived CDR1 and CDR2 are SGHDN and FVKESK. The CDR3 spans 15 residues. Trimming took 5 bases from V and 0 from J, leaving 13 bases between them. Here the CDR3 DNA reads TGTGCCAGCAGCGGGGGGGGCCTAATGAACACTGAAGCTTTCTTT. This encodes CASSGGGLMNTEAFF.

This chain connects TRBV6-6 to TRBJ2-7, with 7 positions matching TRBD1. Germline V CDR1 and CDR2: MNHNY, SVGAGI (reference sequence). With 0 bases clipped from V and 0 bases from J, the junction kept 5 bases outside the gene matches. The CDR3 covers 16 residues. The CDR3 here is CASSYSTGPGSYEQYF. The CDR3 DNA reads TGTGCCAGCAGTTACTCGACAGGGCCAGGCTCCTACGAGCAGTACTTC.

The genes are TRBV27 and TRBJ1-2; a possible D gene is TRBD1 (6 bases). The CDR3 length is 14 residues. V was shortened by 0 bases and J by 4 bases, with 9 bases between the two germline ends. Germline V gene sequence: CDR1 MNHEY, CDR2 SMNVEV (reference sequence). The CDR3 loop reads CASSLSSGAYGYTF. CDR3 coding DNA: TGTGCCAGCAGTTTATCATCAGGGGCCTATGGCTACACCTTC.

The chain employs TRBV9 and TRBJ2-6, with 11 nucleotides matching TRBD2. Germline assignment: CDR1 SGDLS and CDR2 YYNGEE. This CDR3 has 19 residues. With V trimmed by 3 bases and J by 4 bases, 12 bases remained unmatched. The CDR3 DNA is TGTGCCAGCAGCGGTATAGCGGGAGGGCCCTCTGGAGGGGCCAACGTCCTGACTTTC. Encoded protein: CASSGIAGGPSGGANVLTF.

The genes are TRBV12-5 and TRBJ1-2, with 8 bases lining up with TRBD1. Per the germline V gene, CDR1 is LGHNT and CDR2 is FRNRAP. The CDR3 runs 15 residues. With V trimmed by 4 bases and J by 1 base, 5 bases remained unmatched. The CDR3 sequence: CASGSGTGGNYGYTF. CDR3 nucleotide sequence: TGTGCTAGTGGTTCCGGGACAGGAGGTAACTATGGCTACACCTTC.

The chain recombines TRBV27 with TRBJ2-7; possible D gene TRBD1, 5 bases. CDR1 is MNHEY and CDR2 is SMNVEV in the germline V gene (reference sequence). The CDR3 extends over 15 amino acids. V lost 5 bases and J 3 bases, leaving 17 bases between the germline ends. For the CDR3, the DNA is TGTGCCAGCAGTACAATTATGCGGACACACTACGAGCAGTACTTC. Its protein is CASSTIMRTHYEQYF.

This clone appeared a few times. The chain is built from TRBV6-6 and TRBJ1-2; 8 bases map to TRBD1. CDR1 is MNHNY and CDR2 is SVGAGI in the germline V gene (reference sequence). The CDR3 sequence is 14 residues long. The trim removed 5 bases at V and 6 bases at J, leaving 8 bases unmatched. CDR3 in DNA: TGTGCCAGCAGTACCCACGGGACAGGCGATGGCTACACCTTC. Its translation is CASSTHGTGDGYTF.